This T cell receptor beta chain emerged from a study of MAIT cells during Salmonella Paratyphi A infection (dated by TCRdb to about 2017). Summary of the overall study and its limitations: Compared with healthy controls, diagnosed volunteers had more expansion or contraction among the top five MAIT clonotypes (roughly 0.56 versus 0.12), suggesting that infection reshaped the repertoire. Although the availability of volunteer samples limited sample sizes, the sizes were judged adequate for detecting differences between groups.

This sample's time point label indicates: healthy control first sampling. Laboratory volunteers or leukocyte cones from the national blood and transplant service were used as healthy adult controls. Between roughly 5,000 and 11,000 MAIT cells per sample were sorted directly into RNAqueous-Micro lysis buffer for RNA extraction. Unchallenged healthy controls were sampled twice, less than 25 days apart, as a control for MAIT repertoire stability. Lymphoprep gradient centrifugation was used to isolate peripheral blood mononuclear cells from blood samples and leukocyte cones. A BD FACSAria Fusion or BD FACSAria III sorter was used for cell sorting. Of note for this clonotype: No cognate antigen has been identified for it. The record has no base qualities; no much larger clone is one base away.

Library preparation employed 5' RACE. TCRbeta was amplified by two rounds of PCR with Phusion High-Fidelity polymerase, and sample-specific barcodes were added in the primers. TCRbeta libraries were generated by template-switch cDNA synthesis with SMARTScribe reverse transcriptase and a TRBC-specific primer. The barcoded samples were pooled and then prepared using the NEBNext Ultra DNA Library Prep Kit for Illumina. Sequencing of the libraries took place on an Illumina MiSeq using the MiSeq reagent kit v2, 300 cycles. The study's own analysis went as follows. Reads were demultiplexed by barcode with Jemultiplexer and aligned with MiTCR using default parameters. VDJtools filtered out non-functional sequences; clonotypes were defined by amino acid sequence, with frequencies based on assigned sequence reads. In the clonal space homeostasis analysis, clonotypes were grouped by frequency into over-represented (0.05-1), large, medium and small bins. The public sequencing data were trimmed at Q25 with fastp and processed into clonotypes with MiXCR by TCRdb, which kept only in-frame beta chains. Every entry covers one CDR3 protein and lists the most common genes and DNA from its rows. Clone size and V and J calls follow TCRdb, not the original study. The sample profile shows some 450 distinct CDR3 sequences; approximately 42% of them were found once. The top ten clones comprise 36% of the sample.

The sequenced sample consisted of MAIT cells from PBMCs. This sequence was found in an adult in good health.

The sequence in DNA is TGTGCCACCAGCAGAGATCTCGGGACCTCGGATGAGCAGTTCTTC. Protein translation: CATSRDLGTSDEQFF. The rearrangement joined TRBV15 to TRBJ2-1; the D gene is perhaps TRBD1 or TRBD2, each of them matching over 5 bases. The CDR3 holds 15 amino acids from the cysteine to the phenylalanine. Only the CDR3 part of the read is kept: 45 bases, read in frame from the first base. V was cut back by 0 bases and J by 8 bases, leaving a gap of 14 bases between them. The CDR1 and CDR2 encoded by the germline V gene (reference sequence) are LNHNV and YYDKDF.